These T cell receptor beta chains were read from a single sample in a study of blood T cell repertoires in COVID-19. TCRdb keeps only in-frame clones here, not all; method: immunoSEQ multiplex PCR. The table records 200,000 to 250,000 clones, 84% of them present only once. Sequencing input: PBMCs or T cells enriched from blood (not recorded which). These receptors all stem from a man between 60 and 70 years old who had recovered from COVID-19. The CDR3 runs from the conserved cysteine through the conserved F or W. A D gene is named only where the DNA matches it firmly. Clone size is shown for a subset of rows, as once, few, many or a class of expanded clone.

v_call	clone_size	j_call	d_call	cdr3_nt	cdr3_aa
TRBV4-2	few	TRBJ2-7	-	TGTGCCAGCAGCCAAGGGGGGCCGTCGTTCCACGAGCAGTACTTC	CASSQGGPSFHEQYF
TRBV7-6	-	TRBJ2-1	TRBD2	TGTGCCAGCCAGGGACTAGCGGTCAGGGAGCAGTTCTTC	CASQGLAVREQFF
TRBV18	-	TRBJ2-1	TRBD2	TGTGCCAGCTCACAACCGGGACTAGCGGGGGCCCTATACAATGAGCAGTTCTTC	CASSQPGLAGALYNEQFF
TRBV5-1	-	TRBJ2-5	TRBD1	TGCGCCAGCAGCCTCGACAGGGGAAAGACCCAGTACTTC	CASSLDRGKTQYF
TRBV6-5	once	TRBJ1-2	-	TGTGCCATAGCGGGTAGAACTAACTATGGCTACACCTTC	CAIAGRTNYGYTF
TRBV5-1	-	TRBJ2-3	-	TGCGCCAGCAGCTTGGCCTCTTCTAGCGGCACAGATACGCAGTATTTT	CASSLASSSGTDTQYF
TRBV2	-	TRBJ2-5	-	TGTGCCAGCAGTATCAGGCAGGGAGGCGCGGAGACCCAGTACTTC	CASSIRQGGAETQYF
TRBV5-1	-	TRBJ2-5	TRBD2	TGCGCCAGCAGCTTCGGTACCCGCGGGGGACAAGAGACCCAGTACTTC	CASSFGTRGGQETQYF
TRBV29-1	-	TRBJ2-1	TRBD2	TGCAGCGTGGAAAGCGGGGCCTGGTCCTCGGAGCAGTTCTTC	CSVESGAWSSEQFF
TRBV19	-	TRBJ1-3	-	TGTGCCAGTAGGCTACAGGGTTCTGGAAACACCATATATTTT	CASRLQGSGNTIYF
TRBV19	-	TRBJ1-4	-	TGTGCCAGTAGTTTACCGGGACATGTGGCAACTAATGAAAAACTGTTTTTT	CASSLPGHVATNEKLFF
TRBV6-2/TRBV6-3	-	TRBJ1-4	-	TGTGCCAGCAGTTACTCCATCGGGGAGGAAAAACTGTTTTTT	CASSYSIGEEKLFF
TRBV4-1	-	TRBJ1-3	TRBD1	TGCGCCAGCAGCCAAGAGGGGACAGCTGGAAACACCATATATTTT	CASSQEGTAGNTIYF
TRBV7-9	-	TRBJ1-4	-	TGTGCCAGCAGCTTAGGAAGGCGGGGGAGAGTTAATGAAAAACTGTTTTTT	CASSLGRRGRVNEKLFF
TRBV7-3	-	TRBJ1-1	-	TGTGCCAGCAGCTTAACCACAGGCACTGAAGCTTTCTTT	CASSLTTGTEAFF
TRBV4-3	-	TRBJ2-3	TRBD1	TGCGCCAGCAGACAGGGGTTGCACACAGATACGCAGTATTTT	CASRQGLHTDTQYF
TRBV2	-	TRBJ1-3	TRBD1	TGTGCCAGCAGTGAGAGACAGGGGAGAAGAAACACCATATATTTT	CASSERQGRRNTIYF
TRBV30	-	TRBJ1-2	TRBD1	TGTGCCTGGAGTGTAAGGGAGACAGGGGGTTATGGCTACACCTTC	CAWSVRETGGYGYTF
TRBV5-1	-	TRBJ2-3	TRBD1	TGCGCCAGCAGTCGGGACAGGGGGCTGGGAACAGATACGCAGTATTTT	CASSRDRGLGTDTQYF
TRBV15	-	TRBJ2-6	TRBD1	TGTGCCACCAGCAGAGACCGGGACAGGTCCTCTGGGGCCAACGTCCTGACTTTC	CATSRDRDRSSGANVLTF
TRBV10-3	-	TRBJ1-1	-	TGTGCCATCAGTGAAGGCAGGGTGATATCTGAAGCTTTCTTT	CAISEGRVISEAFF
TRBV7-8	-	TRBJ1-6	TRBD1	TGTGCCAGCAGCTTAGGACAGGGGTATAATTCACCCCTCCACTTT	CASSLGQGYNSPLHF
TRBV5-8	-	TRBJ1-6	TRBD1	TGTGCCAGCAGCTTGGTAGGGGGCAATTCACCCCTCCACTTT	CASSLVGGNSPLHF
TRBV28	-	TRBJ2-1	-	TGTGCCAGCACCGCCATGTCTTCGAGCTCCTACAATGAGCAGTTCTTC	CASTAMSSSSYNEQFF
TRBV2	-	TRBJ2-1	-	TGTGCCAGCAGTGCAGACACGACCTACAATGAGCAGTTCTTC	CASSADTTYNEQFF
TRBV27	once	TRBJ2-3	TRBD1	TGTGCCAGCAGTTCCCACAGGGGGCGGGGGACTAGCACAGATACGCAGTATTTT	CASSSHRGRGTSTDTQYF